Listed below are T cell receptor beta chains from one sample, sequenced in a study of preoperative IRX-2 immunotherapy in early breast cancer. Produced via immunoSEQ multiplex PCR; TCRdb's table is partial and in-frame only. The sample lists 30,000 to 45,000 clones; roughly four fifths were seen once. The sample was lymph node tissue, taken after IRX-2 immunotherapy. The source is a human donor with breast cancer. The CDR3 runs from the conserved cysteine through the conserved F or W. Each record gives: V gene, CDR3 length, CDR3 protein.

TRBV10-2	14	CASSDFRVTQPQHF
TRBV29-1	12	CSVESYQETQYF
TRBV6-8	13	CASSWGDSYGYTF
TRBV5-2	13	CASRLSGHNEQFF
TRBV6-8	13	CASSYRSNQPQHF
TRBV6-8	15	CASSVIVRVSGGAFF
TRBV23-1	17	CASSQGPLAGGYNEQFF
TRBV5-1	15	CASRRALGQSYGYTF
TRBV18	14	CASSQQGVESPLHF
TRBV11-3	15	CASSPGHTITDTQYF
TRBV28	16	CASSRGGGGADTEAFF
TRBV28	16	CASSSVGSSYNSPLHF
TRBV19	16	CASSIDGGYSYNEQFF
TRBV12-5	14	CASTRTGVEEKLFF
TRBV7-6	17	CASSYLIQGARNSPLHF
TRBV7-1	13	CASSLALRDTQYF
TRBV18	13	CASSPGLNEKLFF
TRBV12-2	15	CALSALGQGANEQFF
TRBV6-8	14	CASNLGGANTEAFF
TRBV19	13	CASKDGPNEKLFF
TRBV18	15	CASSPKGTGVIEQYF
TRBV5-1	15	CASSPETGYNQPQHF
TRBV4-1	13	CASSQEPGSGYTF
TRBV7-6	14	CASSRGTLQETQYF
TRBV29-1	13	CSVGDRGLNGYTF
TRBV5-1	14	CASSSRGTNEKLFF
TRBV5-1	14	CASSLEQGGYGYTF
TRBV28	16	CASNTIGVYSNQPQHF
TRBV11-3	15	CASSPLGFLDTEAFF
TRBV19	16	CASSGTGPGGREPQHF
TRBV11-3	16	CASSPLTVPRGYGYTF
TRBV10-1	16	CASSESTLVSTDTQYF
TRBV28	15	CASSPRDGPYNEQFF
TRBV12-1	17	CASSFGGRTGRNQPQHF
TRBV6-8	13	CAISAQGSYEQYF
TRBV6-8	13	CASIDWEVGEQYF
TRBV11-3	17	CASSPTRWGSSGNTIYF
TRBV6-8	14	CASSYSSVEDGYTF
TRBV11-3	15	CASSLMAGETDTQYF
TRBV15	19	CATSRSMGTQGFGANVLTF